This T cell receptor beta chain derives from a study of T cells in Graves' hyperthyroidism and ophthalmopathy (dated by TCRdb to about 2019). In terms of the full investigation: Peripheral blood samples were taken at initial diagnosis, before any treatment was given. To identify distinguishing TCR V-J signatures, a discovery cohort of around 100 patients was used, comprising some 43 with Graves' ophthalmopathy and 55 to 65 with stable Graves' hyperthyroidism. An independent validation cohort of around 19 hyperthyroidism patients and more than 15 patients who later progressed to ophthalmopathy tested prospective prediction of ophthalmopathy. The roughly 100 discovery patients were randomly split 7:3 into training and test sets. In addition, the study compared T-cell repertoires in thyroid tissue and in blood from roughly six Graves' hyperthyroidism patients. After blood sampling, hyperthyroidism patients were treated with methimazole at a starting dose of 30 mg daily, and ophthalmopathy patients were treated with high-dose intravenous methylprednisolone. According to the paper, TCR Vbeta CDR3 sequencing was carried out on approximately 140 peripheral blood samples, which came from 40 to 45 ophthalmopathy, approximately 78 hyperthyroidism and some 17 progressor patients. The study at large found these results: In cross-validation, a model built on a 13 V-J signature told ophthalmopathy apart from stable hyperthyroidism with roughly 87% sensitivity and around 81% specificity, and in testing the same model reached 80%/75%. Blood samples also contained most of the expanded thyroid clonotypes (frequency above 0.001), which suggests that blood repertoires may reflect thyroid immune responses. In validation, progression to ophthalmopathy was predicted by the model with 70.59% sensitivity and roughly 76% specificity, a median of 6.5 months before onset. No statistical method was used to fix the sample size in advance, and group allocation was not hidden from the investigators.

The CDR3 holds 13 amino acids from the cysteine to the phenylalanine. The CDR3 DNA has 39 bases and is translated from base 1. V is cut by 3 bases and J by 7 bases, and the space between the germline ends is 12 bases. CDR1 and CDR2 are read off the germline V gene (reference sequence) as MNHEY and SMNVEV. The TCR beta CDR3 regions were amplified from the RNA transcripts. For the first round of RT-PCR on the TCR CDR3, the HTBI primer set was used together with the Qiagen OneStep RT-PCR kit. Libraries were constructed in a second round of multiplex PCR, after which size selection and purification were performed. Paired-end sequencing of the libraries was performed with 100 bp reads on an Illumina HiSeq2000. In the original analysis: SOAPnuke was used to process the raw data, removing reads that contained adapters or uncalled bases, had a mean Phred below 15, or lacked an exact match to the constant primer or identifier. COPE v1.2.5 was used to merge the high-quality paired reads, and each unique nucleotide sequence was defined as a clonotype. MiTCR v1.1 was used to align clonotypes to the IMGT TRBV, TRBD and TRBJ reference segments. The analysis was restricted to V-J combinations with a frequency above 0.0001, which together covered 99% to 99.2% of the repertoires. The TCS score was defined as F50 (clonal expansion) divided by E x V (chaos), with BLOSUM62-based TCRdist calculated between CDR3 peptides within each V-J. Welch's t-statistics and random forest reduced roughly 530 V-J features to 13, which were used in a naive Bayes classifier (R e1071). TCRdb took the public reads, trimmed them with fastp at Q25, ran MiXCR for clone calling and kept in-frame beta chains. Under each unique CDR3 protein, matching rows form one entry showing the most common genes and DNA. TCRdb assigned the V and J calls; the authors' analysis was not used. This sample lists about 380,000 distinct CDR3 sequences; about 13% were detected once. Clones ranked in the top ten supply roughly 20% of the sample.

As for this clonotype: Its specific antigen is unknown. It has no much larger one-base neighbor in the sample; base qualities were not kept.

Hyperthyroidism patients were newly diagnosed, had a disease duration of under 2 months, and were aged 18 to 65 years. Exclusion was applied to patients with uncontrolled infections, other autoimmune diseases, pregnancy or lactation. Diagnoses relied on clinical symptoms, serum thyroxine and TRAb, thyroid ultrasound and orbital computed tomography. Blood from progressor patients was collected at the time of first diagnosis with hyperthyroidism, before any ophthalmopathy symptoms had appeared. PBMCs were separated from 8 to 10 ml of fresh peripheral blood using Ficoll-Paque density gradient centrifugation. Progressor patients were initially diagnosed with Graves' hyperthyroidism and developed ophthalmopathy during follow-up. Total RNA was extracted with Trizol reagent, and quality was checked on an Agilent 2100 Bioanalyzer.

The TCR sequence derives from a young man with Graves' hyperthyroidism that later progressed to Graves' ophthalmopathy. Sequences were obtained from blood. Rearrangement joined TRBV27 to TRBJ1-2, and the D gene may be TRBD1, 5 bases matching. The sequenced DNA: TGTGCCAGCAGTTTTGGGGGAACTGGTGGCTACACCTTC. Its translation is CASSFGGTGGYTF.